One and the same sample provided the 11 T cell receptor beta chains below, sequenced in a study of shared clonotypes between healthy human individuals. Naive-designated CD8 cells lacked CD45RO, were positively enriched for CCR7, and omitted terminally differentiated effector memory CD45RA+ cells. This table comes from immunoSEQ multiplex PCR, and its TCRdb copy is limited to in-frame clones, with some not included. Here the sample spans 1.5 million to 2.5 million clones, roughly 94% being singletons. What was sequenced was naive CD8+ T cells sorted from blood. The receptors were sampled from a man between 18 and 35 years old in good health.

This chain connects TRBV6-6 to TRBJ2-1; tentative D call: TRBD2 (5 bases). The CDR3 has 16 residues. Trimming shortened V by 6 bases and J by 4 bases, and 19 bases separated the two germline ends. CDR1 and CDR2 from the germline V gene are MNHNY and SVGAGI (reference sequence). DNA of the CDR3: TGTGCCAGCAGCCGTTTCGGGCTAGGAGGTTACAATGAGCAGTTCTTC. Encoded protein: CASSRFGLGGYNEQFF.

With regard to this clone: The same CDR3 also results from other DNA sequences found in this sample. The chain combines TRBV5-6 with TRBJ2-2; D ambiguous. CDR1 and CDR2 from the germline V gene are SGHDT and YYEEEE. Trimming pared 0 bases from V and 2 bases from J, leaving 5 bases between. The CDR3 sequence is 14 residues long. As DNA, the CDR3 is TGTGCCAGCAGCTTGGTACAAAACACCGGGGAGCTGTTTTTT. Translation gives CASSLVQNTGELFF.

This CDR3 reads CASSWDQSYEQYF. The DNA for the CDR3 is TGTGCCAGCAGCTGGGACCAATCCTACGAGCAGTACTTC. J is TRBJ2-7 and V is TRBV7-2; D possibly uses TRBD1 or TRBD2 (5 bases each). Germline-derived CDR1 and CDR2 are SGHTA and FQGNSA. The CDR3 is 13 amino acids. Trimming cost V 4 bases and J 1 base, with 8 bases left between them.

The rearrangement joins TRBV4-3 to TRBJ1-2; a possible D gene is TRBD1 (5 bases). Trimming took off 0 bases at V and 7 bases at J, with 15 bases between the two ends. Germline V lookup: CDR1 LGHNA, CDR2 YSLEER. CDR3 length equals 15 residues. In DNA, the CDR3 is TGCGCCAGCAGCCAAGATTCCTCAAACGGGGGTGGCTACACCTTC. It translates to CASSQDSSNGGGYTF.

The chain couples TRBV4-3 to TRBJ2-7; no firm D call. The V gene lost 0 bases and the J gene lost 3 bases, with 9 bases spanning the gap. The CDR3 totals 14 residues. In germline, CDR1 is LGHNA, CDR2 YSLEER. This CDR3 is CASSQDSDGYEQYF. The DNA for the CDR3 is TGCGCCAGCAGCCAAGATTCCGACGGCTACGAGCAGTACTTC.

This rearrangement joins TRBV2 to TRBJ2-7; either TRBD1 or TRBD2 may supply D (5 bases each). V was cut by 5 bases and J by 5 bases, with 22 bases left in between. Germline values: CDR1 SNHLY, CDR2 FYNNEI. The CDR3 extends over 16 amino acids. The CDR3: CASSYYGTPEYHEQYF. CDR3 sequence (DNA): TGTGCCAGCAGTTATTACGGGACCCCCGAGTACCACGAGCAGTACTTC.

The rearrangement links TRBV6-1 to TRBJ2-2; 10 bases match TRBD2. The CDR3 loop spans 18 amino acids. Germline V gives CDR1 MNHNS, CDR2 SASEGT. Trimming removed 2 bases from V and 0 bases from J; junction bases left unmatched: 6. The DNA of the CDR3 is TGTGCCAGCAGTGAATTAGCGGGGGGCCCTGCGAACACCGGGGAGCTGTTTTTT. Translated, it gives CASSELAGGPANTGELFF.

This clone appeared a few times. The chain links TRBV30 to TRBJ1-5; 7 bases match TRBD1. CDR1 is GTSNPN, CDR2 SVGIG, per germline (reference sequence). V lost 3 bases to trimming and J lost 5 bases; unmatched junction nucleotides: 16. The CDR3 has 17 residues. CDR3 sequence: CAWRGEPRDSKDQPQHF. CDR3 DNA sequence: TGTGCCTGGAGGGGAGAACCGCGGGACAGCAAGGATCAGCCCCAGCATTTT. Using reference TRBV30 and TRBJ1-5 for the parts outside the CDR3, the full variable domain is SQTIHQWPATLVQPVGSPLSLECTVEGTSNPNLYWYRQAAGRGLQLLFYSVGIGQISSEVPQNLSASRPQDRQFILSSKKLLLSDSGFYLCAWRGEPRDSKDQPQHFGDGTRLSIL.

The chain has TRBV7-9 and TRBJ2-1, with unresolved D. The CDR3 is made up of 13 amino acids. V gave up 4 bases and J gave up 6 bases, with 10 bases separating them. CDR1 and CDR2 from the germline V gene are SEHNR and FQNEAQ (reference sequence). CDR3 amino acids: CASSWKGSNEQFF. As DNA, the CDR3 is TGTGCCAGCAGCTGGAAAGGGTCCAATGAGCAGTTCTTC.

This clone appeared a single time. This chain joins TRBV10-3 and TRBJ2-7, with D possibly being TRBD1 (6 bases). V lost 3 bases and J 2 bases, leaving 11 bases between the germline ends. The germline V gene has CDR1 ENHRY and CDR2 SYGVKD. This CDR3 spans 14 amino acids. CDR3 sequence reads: CAISDGTLTYEQYF. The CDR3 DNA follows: TGTGCCATCAGTGATGGGACACTCACCTACGAGCAGTACTTC.

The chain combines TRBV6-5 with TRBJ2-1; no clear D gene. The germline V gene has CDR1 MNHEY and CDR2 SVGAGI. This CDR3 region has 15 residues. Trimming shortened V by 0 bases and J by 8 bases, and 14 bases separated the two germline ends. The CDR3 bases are TGTGCCAGCAGTTACTCGGGTACATCCTCGGATGAGCAGTTCTTC. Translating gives CASSYSGTSSDEQFF.